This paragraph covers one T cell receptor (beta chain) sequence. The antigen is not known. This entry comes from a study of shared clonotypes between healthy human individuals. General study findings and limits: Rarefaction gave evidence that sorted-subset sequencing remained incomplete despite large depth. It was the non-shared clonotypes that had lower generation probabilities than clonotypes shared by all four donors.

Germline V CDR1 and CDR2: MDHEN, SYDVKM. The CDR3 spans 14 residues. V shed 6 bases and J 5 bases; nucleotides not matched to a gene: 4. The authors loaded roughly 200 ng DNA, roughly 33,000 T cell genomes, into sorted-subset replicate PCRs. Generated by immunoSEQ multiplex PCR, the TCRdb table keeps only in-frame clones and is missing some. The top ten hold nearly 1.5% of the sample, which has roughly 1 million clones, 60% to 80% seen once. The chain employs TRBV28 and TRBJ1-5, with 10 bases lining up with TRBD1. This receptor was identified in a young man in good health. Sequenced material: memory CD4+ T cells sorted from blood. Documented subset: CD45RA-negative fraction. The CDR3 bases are TGTGCCAGCAGGCTGACAGGGGGCTATCAGCCCCAGCATTTT. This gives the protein CASRLTGGYQPQHF.